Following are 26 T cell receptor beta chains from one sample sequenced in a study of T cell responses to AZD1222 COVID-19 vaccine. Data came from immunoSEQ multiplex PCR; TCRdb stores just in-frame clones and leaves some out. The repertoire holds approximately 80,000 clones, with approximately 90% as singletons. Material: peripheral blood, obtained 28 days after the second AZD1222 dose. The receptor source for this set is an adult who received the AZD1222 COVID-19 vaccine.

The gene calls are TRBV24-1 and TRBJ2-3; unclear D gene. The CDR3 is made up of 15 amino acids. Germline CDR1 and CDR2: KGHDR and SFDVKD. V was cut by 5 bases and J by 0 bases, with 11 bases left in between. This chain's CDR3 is CATSASPGSTDTQYF. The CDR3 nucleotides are TGTGCCACCAGTGCATCTCCAGGAAGCACAGATACGCAGTATTTT.

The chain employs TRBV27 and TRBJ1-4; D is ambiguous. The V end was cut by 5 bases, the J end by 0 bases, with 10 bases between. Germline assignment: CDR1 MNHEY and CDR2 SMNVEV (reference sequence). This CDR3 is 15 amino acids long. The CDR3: CASSPGVATNEKLFF. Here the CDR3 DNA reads TGTGCCAGCAGTCCCGGGGTTGCAACTAATGAAAAACTGTTTTTT.

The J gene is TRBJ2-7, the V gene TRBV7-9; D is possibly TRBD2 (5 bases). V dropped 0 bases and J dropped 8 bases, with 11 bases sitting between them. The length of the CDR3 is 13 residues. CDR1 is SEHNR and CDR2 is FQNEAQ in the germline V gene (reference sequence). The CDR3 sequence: CASSLARTSKQYF. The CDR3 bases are TGTGCCAGCAGCTTAGCGAGGACTTCCAAGCAGTACTTC.

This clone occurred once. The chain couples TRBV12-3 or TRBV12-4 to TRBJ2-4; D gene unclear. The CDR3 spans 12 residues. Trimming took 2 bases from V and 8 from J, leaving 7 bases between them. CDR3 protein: CASSLTRDIQYF. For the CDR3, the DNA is TGTGCCAGCAGTTTAACTCGGGACATTCAGTACTTC.

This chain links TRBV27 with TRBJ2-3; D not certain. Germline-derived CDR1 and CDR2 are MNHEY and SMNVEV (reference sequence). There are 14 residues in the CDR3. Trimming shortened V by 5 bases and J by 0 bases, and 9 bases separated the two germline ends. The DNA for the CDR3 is TGTGCCAGCAGTCCAAAAGGAAGCACAGATACGCAGTATTTT. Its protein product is CASSPKGSTDTQYF.

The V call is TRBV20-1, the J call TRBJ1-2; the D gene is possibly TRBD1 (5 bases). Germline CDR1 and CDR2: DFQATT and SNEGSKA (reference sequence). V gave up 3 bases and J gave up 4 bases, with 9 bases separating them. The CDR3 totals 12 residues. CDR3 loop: CSASGDSYGYTF. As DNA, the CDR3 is TGCAGTGCTAGTGGAGACAGCTATGGCTACACCTTC.

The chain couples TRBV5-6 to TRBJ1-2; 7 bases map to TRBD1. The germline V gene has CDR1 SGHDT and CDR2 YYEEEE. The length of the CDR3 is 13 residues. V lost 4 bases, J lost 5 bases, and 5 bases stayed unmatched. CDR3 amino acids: CASSPGQTYGYTF. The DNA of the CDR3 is TGTGCCAGCAGCCCGGGACAGACTTATGGCTACACCTTC.

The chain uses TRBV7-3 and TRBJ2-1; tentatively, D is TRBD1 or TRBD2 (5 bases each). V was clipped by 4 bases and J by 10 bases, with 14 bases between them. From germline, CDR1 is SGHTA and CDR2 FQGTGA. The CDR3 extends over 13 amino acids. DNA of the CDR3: TGTGCCAGCAGCTCGGGACGGGAACAAGAGCAGTTCTTC. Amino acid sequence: CASSSGREQEQFF.

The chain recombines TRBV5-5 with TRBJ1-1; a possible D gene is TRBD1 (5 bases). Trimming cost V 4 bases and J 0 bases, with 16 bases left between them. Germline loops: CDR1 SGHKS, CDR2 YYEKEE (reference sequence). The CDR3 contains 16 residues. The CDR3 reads CASSPTTAGLNTEAFF. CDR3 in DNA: TGTGCCAGCAGCCCCACGACCGCAGGGTTGAACACTGAAGCTTTCTTT. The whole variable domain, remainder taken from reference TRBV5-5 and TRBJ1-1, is DAGVTQSPTHLIKTRGQQVTLRCSPISGHKSVSWYQQVLGQGPQFIFQYYEKEERGRGNFPDRFSARQFPNYSSELNVNALLLGDSALYLCASSPTTAGLNTEAFFGQGTRLTVV.

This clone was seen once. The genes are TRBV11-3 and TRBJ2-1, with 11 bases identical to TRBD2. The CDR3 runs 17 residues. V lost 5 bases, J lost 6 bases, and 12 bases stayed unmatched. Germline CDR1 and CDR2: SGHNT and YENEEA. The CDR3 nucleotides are TGTGCCAGCAGCCTGGTAGCGGGAGGGGGCCTGTTCAATGAGCAGTTCTTC. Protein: CASSLVAGGGLFNEQFF.

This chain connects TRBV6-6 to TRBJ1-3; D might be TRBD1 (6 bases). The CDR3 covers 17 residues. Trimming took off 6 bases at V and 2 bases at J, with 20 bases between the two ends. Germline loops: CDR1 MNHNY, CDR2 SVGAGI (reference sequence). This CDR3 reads CASSRLNQKGAGNTIYF. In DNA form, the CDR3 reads TGTGCCAGCAGCCGACTTAACCAAAAGGGGGCTGGAAACACCATATATTTT.

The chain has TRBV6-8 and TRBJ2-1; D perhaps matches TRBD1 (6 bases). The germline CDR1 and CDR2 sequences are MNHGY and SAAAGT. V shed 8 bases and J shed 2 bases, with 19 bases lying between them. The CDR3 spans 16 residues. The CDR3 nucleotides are TGTGCCAGCTCCCCGGGACACATGTTAACCTACAATGAGCAGTTCTTC. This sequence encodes CASSPGHMLTYNEQFF.

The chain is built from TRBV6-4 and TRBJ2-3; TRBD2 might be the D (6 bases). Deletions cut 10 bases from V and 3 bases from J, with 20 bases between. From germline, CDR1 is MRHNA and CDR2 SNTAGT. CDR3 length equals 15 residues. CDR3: CATSKGSSETDTQYF. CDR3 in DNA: TGTGCCACCTCTAAAGGGTCTAGCGAAACAGATACGCAGTATTTT.

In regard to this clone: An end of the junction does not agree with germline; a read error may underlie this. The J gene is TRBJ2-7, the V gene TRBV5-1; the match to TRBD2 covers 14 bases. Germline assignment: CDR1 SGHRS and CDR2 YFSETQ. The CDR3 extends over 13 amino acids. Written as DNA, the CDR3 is TGCGCCAGCAGCCCGGGACTAGCGGGAGCCCCCAACTTC. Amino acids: CASSPGLAGAPNF.

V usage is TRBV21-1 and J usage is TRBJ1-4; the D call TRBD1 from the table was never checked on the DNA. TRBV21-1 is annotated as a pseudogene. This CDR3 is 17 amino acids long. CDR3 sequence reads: CASSKSSADRVGEKLFF. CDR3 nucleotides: TGTGCCAGCAGCAAAAGTAGCGCCGACAGGGTTGGTGAAAAACTGTTTTTT.

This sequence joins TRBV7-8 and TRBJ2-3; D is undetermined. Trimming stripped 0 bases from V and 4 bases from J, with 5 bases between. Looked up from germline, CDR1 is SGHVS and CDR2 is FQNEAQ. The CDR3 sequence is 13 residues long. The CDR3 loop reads CASSLAEADTQYF. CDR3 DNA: TGTGCCAGCAGCTTAGCGGAAGCAGATACGCAGTATTTT.

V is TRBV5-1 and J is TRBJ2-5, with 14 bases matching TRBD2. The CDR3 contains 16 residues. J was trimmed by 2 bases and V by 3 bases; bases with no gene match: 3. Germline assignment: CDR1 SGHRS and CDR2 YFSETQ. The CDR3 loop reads CASSYGLAGGQETQYF. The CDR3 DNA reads TGCGCCAGCAGCTACGGACTAGCGGGGGGACAAGAGACCCAGTACTTC.

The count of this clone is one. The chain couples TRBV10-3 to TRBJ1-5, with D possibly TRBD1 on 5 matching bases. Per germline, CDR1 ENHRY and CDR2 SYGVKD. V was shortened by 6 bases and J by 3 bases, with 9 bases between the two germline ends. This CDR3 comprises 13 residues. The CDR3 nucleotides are TGTGCCATCAGCCAGGGAGTCAATCAGCCCCAGCATTTT. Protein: CAISQGVNQPQHF.

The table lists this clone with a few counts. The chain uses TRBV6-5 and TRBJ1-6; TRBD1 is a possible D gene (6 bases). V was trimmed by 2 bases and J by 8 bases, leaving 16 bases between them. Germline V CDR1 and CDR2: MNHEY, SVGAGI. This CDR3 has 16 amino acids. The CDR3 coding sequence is TGTGCCAGCAGTTACGGGGGGGGCGTCGGGGATTCACCCCTCCACTTT. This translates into CASSYGGGVGDSPLHF.

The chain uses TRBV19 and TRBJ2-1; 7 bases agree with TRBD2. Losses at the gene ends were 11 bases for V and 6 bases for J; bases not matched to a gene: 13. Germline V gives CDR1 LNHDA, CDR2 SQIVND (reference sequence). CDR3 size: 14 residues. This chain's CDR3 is CAQVGPGGFNEQFF. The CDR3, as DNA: TGTGCCCAGGTTGGACCGGGGGGTTTCAATGAGCAGTTCTTC.

The CDR3 DNA reads as TGTGCCATCAGTGACACTAGCGCACAAGAGACCCAGTACTTC. Its protein is CAISDTSAQETQYF. The V call is TRBV10-3, the J call TRBJ2-5; 7 positions match TRBD2. The junction had 3 bases not matched to a gene; V was cut back by 3 bases and J by 2 bases. Per the germline V gene, CDR1 is ENHRY and CDR2 is SYGVKD. The CDR3 length is 14 residues.

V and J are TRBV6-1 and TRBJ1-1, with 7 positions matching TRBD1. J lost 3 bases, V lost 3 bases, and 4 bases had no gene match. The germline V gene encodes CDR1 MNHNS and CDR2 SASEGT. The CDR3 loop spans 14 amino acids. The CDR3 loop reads CASSDGTDYTEAFF. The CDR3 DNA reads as TGTGCCAGCAGTGACGGGACAGACTACACTGAAGCTTTCTTT.

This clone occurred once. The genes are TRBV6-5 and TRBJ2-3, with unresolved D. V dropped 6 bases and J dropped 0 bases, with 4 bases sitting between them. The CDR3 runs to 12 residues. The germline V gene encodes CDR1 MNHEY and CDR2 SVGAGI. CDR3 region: CASRRSTDTQYF. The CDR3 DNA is TGTGCCAGCAGGCGCAGCACAGATACGCAGTATTTT.

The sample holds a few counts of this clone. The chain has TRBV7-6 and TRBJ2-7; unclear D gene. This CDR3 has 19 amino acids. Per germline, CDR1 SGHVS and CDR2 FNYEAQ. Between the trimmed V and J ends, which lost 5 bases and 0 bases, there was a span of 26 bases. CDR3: CASSHGVPGDWISSYEQYF. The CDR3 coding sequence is TGTGCCAGCAGCCACGGCGTGCCTGGGGATTGGATCAGCTCCTACGAGCAGTACTTC.

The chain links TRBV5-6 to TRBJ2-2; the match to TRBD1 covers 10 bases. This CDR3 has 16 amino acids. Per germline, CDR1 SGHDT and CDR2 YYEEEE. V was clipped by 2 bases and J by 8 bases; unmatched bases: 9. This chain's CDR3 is CASSFRDRGNRGELFF. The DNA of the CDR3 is TGTGCCAGCAGCTTCCGGGACAGGGGAAACCGAGGGGAGCTGTTTTTT. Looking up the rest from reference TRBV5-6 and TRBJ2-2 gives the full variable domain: DAGVTQSPTHLIKTRGQQVTLRCSPKSGHDTVSWYQQALGQGPQFIFQYYEEEERQRGNFPDRFSGHQFPNYSSELNVNALLLGDSALYLCASSFRDRGNRGELFFGEGSRLTVL.

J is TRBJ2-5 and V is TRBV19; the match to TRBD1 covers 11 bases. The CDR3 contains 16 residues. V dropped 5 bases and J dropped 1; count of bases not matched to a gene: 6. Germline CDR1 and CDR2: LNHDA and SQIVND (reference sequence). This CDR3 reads CASSLWTGGVQETQYF. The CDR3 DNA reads TGTGCCAGTAGTCTCTGGACAGGGGGCGTCCAAGAGACCCAGTACTTC.